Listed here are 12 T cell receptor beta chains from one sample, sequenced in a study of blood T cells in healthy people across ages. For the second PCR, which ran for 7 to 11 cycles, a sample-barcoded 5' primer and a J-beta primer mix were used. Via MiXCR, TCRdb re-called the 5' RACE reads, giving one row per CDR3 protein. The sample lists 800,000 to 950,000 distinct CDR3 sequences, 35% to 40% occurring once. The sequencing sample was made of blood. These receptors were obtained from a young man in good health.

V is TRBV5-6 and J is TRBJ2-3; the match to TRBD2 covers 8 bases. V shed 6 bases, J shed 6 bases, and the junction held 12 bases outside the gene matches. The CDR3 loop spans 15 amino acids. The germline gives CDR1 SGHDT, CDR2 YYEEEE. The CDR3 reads CASNNREGYLDTQYF. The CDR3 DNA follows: TGTGCCAGCAACAACCGGGAGGGGTATCTTGATACGCAGTATTTT.

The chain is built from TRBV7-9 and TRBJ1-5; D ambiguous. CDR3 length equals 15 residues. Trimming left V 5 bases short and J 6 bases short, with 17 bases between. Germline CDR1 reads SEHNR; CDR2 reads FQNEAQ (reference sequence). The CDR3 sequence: CASSPPGMIGQPQHF. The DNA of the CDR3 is TGTGCCAGCAGCCCCCCGGGGATGATAGGTCAGCCCCAGCATTTT.

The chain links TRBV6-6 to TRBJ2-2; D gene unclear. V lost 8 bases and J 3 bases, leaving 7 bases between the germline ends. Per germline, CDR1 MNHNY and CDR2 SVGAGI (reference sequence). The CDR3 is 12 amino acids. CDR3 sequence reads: CASGWDTGELFF. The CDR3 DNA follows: TGTGCCAGCGGCTGGGACACCGGGGAGCTGTTTTTT.

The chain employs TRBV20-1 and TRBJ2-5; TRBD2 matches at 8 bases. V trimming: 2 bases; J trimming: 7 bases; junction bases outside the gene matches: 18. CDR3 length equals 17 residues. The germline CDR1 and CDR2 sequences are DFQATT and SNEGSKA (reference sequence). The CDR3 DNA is TGCAGTGCTAGAAGGGTCTCTGGCGGGGGGTTTTCGGGGACCCAGTACTTC. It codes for CSARRVSGGGFSGTQYF.

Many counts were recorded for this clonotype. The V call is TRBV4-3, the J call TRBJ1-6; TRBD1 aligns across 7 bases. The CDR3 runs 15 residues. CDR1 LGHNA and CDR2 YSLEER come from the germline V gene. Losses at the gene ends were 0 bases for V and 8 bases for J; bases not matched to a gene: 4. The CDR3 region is CASSQDPQGDSPLHF. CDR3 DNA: TGCGCCAGCAGCCAAGATCCCCAGGGGGATTCACCCCTCCACTTT.

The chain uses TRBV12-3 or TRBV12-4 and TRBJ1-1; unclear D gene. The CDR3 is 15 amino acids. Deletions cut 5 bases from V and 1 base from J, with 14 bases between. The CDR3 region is CASSLTGKANTEAFF. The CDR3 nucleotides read TGTGCCAGCAGTCTAACCGGGAAGGCGAACACTGAAGCTTTCTTT.

CDR3 in amino acids: CASSSDQSSYEQYF. CDR3 nucleotides: TGTGCCAGCAGCTCCGACCAGAGCTCCTACGAGCAGTACTTC. This chain joins TRBV7-2 and TRBJ2-4; D call uncertain. The DNA end is a closer match to TRBJ2-7, so the J assignment may be wrong. The CDR3 covers 14 residues. Germline loops: CDR1 SGHTA, CDR2 FQGNSA.

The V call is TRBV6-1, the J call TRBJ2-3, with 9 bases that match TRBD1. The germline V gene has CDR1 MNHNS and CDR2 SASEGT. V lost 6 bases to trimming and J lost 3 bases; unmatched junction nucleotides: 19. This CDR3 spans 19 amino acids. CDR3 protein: CASRDFLTRDRERTDTQYF. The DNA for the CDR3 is TGTGCCAGCAGGGATTTCCTGACCCGGGACAGGGAAAGGACAGATACGCAGTATTTT.

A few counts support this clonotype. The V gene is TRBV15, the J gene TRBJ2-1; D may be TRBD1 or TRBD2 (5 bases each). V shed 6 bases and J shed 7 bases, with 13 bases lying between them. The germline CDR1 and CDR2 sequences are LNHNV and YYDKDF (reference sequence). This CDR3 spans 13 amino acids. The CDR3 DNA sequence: TGTGCCACCAGACCTAACTGGGGGAATGAGCAGTTCTTC. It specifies CATRPNWGNEQFF.

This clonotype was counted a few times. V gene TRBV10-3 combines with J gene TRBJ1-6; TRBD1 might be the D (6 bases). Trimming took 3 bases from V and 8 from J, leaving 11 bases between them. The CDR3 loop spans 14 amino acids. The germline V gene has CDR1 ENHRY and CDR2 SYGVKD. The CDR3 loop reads CAISDGEGDSPLHF. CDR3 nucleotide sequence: TGTGCCATCAGTGACGGGGAGGGGGATTCACCCCTCCACTTT.

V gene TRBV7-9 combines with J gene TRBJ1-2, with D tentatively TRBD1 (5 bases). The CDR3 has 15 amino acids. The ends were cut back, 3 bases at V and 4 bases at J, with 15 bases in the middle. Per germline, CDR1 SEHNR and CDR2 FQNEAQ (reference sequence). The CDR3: CASSFGRDLLYGYTF. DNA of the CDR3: TGTGCCAGCAGCTTCGGCAGGGATTTACTCTATGGCTACACCTTC.

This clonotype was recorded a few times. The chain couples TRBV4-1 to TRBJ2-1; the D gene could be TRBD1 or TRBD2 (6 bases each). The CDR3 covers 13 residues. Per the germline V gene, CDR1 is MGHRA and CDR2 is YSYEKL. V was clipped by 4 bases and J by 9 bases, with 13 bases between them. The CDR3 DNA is TGCGCCAGCAGCCCCGGAGGGACAACTGAGCAGTTCTTC. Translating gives CASSPGGTTEQFF.